This TCR beta chain was retrieved from a study of human T cells and chemical hapten exposure. Unfractionated whole blood was the source of the extracted total RNA. This clonotype was observed a few times. MiXCR was run by TCRdb on the 5' RACE reads, yielding one entry per CDR3 protein. The sample holds 80,000 or so distinct CDR3 sequences, 15% to 20% seen once. This clonotype was obtained from a female donor in good health.

The chain's CDR3 is CASSDATGPGNTIYF. In nucleotides, the CDR3 is TGTGCCAGCAGCGATGCGACAGGACCAGGAAACACCATATATTTT. This chain connects TRBV9 to TRBJ1-3, with D perhaps TRBD1 (6 bases). The V gene lost 3 bases and the J gene lost 4 bases, with 14 bases spanning the gap. Germline V gene lookup returns CDR1 SGDLS and CDR2 YYNGEE. This CDR3 region has 15 residues.